This section outlines one T cell receptor beta chain sequence together with its context. Its specificity is unknown. This sample was taken from a study of a mutant IDH1 vaccine in newly diagnosed glioma. Study-wide background: Onset of vaccination occurred 4-6 weeks following radiotherapy alone, or with temozolomide cycles.

Noted time point: week 47, end of study. Topical imiquimod accompanied each vaccine dose, which consisted of 300 ug of mutant IDH1 20-mer peptide. This CDR3 comprises 16 residues. V dropped 3 bases and J dropped 0 bases, with 12 bases sitting between them. The germline gives CDR1 MDHEN, CDR2 SYDVKM. Generated by immunoSEQ multiplex PCR, the TCRdb table keeps only in-frame clones and is missing some. The repertoire holds about 24,000 clones, roughly 80% seen once, with over 3% in the top ten. The sequence came from a man between 40 and 49 years old with glioma. Some clones in this sample may be carry-over from other donors' samples. This chain links TRBV28 with TRBJ1-5, with D possibly TRBD1 on 5 matching bases. Sequences were derived from PBMCs, sampled from a glioma patient whose treatment included an IDH1 peptide vaccine. The DNA for the CDR3 is TGTGCCAGCAGTTTCCCCCCGACAGTTAGCAATCAGCCCCAGCATTTT. Translating gives CASSFPPTVSNQPQHF.